The clone carrying this T cell receptor beta chain has at least ten counts. Its antigen remains unknown. This entry comes from a study of T cell repertoires in cytomegalovirus infection. Findings and caveats of the study: Totalled public TCR beta family frequency picked out people who carried CMV plus the relevant HLA. Predominance within the ex vivo response was attributable to HLA-C-restricted CMV-specific TCR beta clonotypes.

TCRdb processed the reads anew with MiXCR; each CDR3 protein has one entry. The table has about 770,000 distinct CDR3 sequences, about 27% seen once; the top ten hold around 12%. The V gene lost 6 bases and the J gene lost 0 bases, with 6 bases spanning the gap. The germline V gene encodes CDR1 MDHEN and CDR2 SYDVKM. CDR3 size: 13 residues. The input for sequencing was cultured CD8+ T cells from PBMCs, taken from culture after CMV antigen stimulation. The TCR was taken from a human donor in good health (CMV status not recorded). Some clones in this sample may be carry-over from other donors' samples. V and J are TRBV28 and TRBJ1-5; D is undetermined. CDR3 amino acids: CASSHNSNQPQHF. For the CDR3, the DNA is TGTGCCAGCAGCCACAATAGCAATCAGCCCCAGCATTTT.